Listed below are T cell receptor beta chains from one sample, sequenced in a study of T cell repertoires in cytomegalovirus infection. TCRdb reprocessed the reads with MiXCR, giving one entry per CDR3 protein. This table has some 400,000 distinct CDR3 sequences, around 18% appearing once. The sample was PBMCs. These receptors originate from a human donor in good health (CMV status not recorded). Some clones in this sample may be carry-over from other donors' samples. Both conserved end residues are part of each CDR3. A D gene is named only where the DNA matches it firmly. Not every row has a clone size; where given, it reads once, few, many or a size class.

-	-	TRBJ2-7	TRBV20-1	TGCAGTGCTGACCCCCGGCTGGGAAACGAGCAGTACTTC	CSADPRLGNEQYF
-	-	TRBJ2-1	TRBV20-1	TGCAGTGCTAGAGATCCCGCGGCGGACTACAATGAGCAGTTCTTC	CSARDPAADYNEQFF
TRBD2	few	TRBJ2-2	TRBV7-2	TGTGCCAGCAGCTTATATGGGACTAGCGTGGCCGGGGAGCTGTTTTTT	CASSLYGTSVAGELFF
-	-	TRBJ2-3	TRBV9	TGTGCCAGCAGCGTAGTGGCTAGCTACCCCACAGATACGCAGTATTTT	CASSVVASYPTDTQYF
-	few	TRBJ2-5	TRBV20-1	TGCAGTGCTAGCCCACCCCGGAGGGCACAAGGTACCCAGTACTTC	CSASPPRRAQGTQYF
-	few	TRBJ1-2	TRBV13	TGTGCCAGCAGCCTTATAAACACCGAAGAACAGAATGGCTACACCTTC	CASSLINTEEQNGYTF
-	-	TRBJ2-5	TRBV18	TGTGCCAGCTCACCACCTTTCCAAGAGACCCAGTACTTC	CASSPPFQETQYF
TRBD1	-	TRBJ2-7	TRBV10-3	TGTGCCATCAGTGACCGCGGGACAGGGGCCGAGCAGTACTTC	CAISDRGTGAEQYF
TRBD2	few	TRBJ2-7	TRBV20-1	TGCAGTGCTCCCTTCCGGGCGGGAGGGCCCTCCTACGAGCAGTACTTC	CSAPFRAGGPSYEQYF
-	-	TRBJ1-2	TRBV6-5	TGTGCCAGCAGTGACCCTAGAGGGGGGACGAGCTACACCTTC	CASSDPRGGTSYTF
-	-	TRBJ2-1	TRBV28	TGTGCCAGCAGTTTATTATCCCTCAATGAGCAGTTCTTC	CASSLLSLNEQFF
-	-	TRBJ1-2	TRBV7-2	TGTGCCAGCAGCTTGCCGATACGGGACTTTCGTGGCTACACCTTC	CASSLPIRDFRGYTF
TRBD2	few	TRBJ2-1	TRBV6-2/TRBV6-3	TGTGCCAGCAGTGCCAGCGGGAGATCAAATGAGCAGTTCTTC	CASSASGRSNEQFF
TRBD2	many	TRBJ2-1	TRBV19	TGTGCCACCAGCGGGGGGGGGAGCTCCTACAATGAGCAGTTCTTC	CATSGGGSSYNEQFF
TRBD2	many	TRBJ2-7	TRBV7-2	TGTGCCAGCAGCCTCTCACCCGGGACTAGCGGGAGGGAGCAGTACTTC	CASSLSPGTSGREQYF
TRBD2	few	TRBJ2-5	TRBV10-3	TGTGCCATCGGGACTAGCGGGGGCCCCGGGGAGACCCAGTACTTC	CAIGTSGGPGETQYF
TRBD1	few	TRBJ1-5	TRBV7-8	TGTGCCAGCAGCTTGAATAATTTTCGCTCGGGACAGGGAAATCAGCCCCAGCATTTT	CASSLNNFRSGQGNQPQHF
-	few	TRBJ2-3	TRBV20-1	TGCAGTGCTAGAATCGGCAGCACAGATACGCAGTATTTT	CSARIGSTDTQYF
TRBD2	-	TRBJ2-1	TRBV24-1	TGTGCCACCAGTGATTCCGGGGGGGCCTCTTACAATGAGCAGTTCTTC	CATSDSGGASYNEQFF
-	many	TRBJ2-7	TRBV12-3/TRBV12-4	TGTGCCTGCACCACAGGTGTCTACGAGCAGTACTTC	CACTTGVYEQYF
TRBD2	few	TRBJ2-1	TRBV6-2/TRBV6-3	TGTGCCAGCAGCGGACTAGCGGGTCACAATGAGCAGTTCTTC	CASSGLAGHNEQFF
-	-	TRBJ2-1	TRBV6-5	TGTGCCAGCAGTTACGACACCCCGGGGGCAGGGGGGGATAATGAGCAGTTCTTC	CASSYDTPGAGGDNEQFF
TRBD1	many	TRBJ1-5	TRBV12-3/TRBV12-4	TGTGCCAGCAGTGAACAGGGGGGGAGCAATCAGCCCCAGCATTTT	CASSEQGGSNQPQHF
-	-	TRBJ1-2	TRBV19	TGTGCCAGTAGTATCGGCCGACAGTCTAACTATGGCTACACCTTC	CASSIGRQSNYGYTF
-	-	TRBJ2-5	TRBV6-6	TGTGCCAGCATCTCAACAGGGTACCAAGAGACCCAGTACTTC	CASISTGYQETQYF
-	many	TRBJ2-2	TRBV7-2	TGTGCCAGCAGCCTACAACCCCCAGCGAACACCGGGGAGCTGTTTTTT	CASSLQPPANTGELFF
-	many	TRBJ2-1	TRBV10-3	-	CAISSSGQGRNEQFF
TRBD2	-	TRBJ2-3	TRBV19	TGTGCCAGTGGGACTAGTACGCAGTATTTT	CASGTSTQYF
TRBD2	few	TRBJ2-1	TRBV6-2/TRBV6-3	TGTGCCAGCAGACCTAGCGGGAGGAACAATGAGCAGTTCTTC	CASRPSGRNNEQFF
TRBD2	-	TRBJ2-2	TRBV5-4	TGTGCCAGCAGCCCGACGGGACTAGCGGGGAACACCGGGGAGCTGTTTTTT	CASSPTGLAGNTGELFF
-	many	TRBJ2-1	TRBV7-2	TGTGCCAGCAGCTTCGGGCCCTACAATGAGCAGTTCTTC	CASSFGPYNEQFF
TRBD1	many	TRBJ1-6	TRBV10-3	TGTGCCATCAGTGAGAGGGACAGGGGATTCTATTCACCCCTCCACTTT	CAISERDRGFYSPLHF
TRBD1	few	TRBJ1-1	TRBV11-2	TGTGCCAGCAGCTTGGACAGGGGAGTTCAAGCTTTCTTT	CASSLDRGVQAFF
TRBD1	few	TRBJ2-1	TRBV15	TGTGCCACCAGCAGAGATGGGTGGACAGGCGAGTTCAACAATGAGCAGTTCTTC	CATSRDGWTGEFNNEQFF
-	many	TRBJ1-3	TRBV7-2	TGTGCCAGCAGCTTAGACAGCTATGGAAACACCATATATTTT	CASSLDSYGNTIYF
-	-	TRBJ2-3	TRBV9	TGTGCCAGCAGCGTCGGAGGGGGCTTAGATACGCAGTATTTT	CASSVGGGLDTQYF
TRBD2	many	TRBJ2-3	TRBV7-8	TGTGCCAGCAGCTTCGCAACTAGCGGGGGGATGTGGGCAGATACGCAGTATTTT	CASSFATSGGMWADTQYF
TRBD2	many	TRBJ2-5	TRBV12-3/TRBV12-4	TGTGCCAGCAGCCAGGGACTAGCGGGACGAGAGACCCAGTACTTC	CASSQGLAGRETQYF
TRBD1	many	TRBJ1-1	TRBV6-5	TGTGCCAGCAGTTCGAAGACAGGGTTTACTGAAGCTTTCTTT	CASSSKTGFTEAFF
-	few	TRBJ2-1	TRBV7-9	TGTGCCAGCAGCTTTTATCAGTCCTGGGTCTACAATGAGCAGTTCTTC	CASSFYQSWVYNEQFF
TRBD1	few	TRBJ2-3	TRBV2	TGTGCCAGCAGGACAGGGGGAGGCACAGATACGCAGTATTTT	CASRTGGGTDTQYF
-	-	TRBJ1-4	TRBV19	TGTGCCAGTAACCAAGGCCCTGGGGGCGAAAAACTGTTTTTT	CASNQGPGGEKLFF
-	-	TRBJ2-3	TRBV7-2	TGTGCCAGCAGCTTAGCGTCAGCCTCCCCGGTCCGGGCGCAGTATTTT	CASSLASASPVRAQYF
-	-	TRBJ2-1	TRBV28	TGTGCCAGCAGCCTGGCAGGGGTGCATGAGCAGTTCTTC	CASSLAGVHEQFF
-	many	TRBJ1-5	TRBV28	TGTGCCAGCAGTCGAGGGATGAATCAGCCCCAGCATTTT	CASSRGMNQPQHF
-	-	TRBJ1-5	TRBV2	TGTGCCAGCAGTGAAGAGGGCCCTTTGCCCCAGCATTTT	CASSEEGPLPQHF
-	-	TRBJ2-1	TRBV6-5	TGTGCCAGCAGTTACAACCGGGCCGACAATGAGCAGTTCTTC	CASSYNRADNEQFF
-	many	TRBJ1-5	TRBV7-2	TGTGCCAGCAGGGCCCCAGGGATGAGTCAGCCCCAGCATTTT	CASRAPGMSQPQHF
-	many	TRBJ2-3	TRBV7-2	TGTGCCAGCGCCCGATCCCTGGAGGTGAATACGCAGTATTTT	CASARSLEVNTQYF
-	many	TRBJ2-3	TRBV7-2	TGTGCCAGCAGCAACAGGGTATCAGGCACAGATACGCAGTATTTT	CASSNRVSGTDTQYF
TRBD1	many	TRBJ1-1	TRBV7-8	TGTGCCAGCAGCCAGGACAGGGTTGAAACTGAAGCTTTCTTT	CASSQDRVETEAFF
TRBD2	few	TRBJ2-4	TRBV6-2/TRBV6-3	TGTGCCAGCAGCGAAATGACTAGCGGGGTGTATATTCAGTACTTC	CASSEMTSGVYIQYF
TRBD1	many	TRBJ1-6	TRBV12-3/TRBV12-4	TGTGCCAGCAGTCTGGGACAGATTAATTCACCCCTCCACTTT	CASSLGQINSPLHF
TRBD1	-	TRBJ2-7	TRBV19	TGTGCCAGTAGTCGGAAAGGGGGCGTTAGCTACGAGCAGTACTTC	CASSRKGGVSYEQYF
-	few	TRBJ1-1	TRBV28	TGTGCCAGCAGTCCCACAGGGATTGGGGCGCTCACTGAAGCTTTCTTT	CASSPTGIGALTEAFF
-	-	TRBJ1-4	TRBV7-2	TGTGCCAGCAGCTCGCAGGACAGAAGATATGAAAAACTGTTTTTT	CASSSQDRRYEKLFF
-	-	TRBJ2-3	TRBV10-3	TGTGCCATCAGCCGCGCCGGAGATACGCAGTATTTT	CAISRAGDTQYF
-	few	TRBJ1-2	TRBV10-3	TGTGCCATCAGTGAGAGTGATGAGGGTATTAACTATGGCTACACCTTC	CAISESDEGINYGYTF
TRBD2	few	TRBJ2-3	TRBV7-9	TGTGCCAGCGTCAAAGGACTAGCGGCAGATACGCAGTATTTT	CASVKGLAADTQYF